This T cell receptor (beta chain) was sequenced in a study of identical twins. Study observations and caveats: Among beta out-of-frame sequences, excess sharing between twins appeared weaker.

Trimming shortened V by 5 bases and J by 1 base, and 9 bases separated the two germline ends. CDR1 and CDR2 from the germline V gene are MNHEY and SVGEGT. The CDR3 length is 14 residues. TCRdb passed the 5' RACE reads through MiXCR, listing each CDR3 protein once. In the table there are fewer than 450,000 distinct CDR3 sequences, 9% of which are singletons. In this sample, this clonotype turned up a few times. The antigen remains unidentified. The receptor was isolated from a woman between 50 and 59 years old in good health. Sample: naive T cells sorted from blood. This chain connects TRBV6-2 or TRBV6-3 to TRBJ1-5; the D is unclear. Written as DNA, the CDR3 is TGTGCCAGCAGTCGCCCTGGGAGCAATCAGCCCCAGCATTTT. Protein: CASSRPGSNQPQHF.